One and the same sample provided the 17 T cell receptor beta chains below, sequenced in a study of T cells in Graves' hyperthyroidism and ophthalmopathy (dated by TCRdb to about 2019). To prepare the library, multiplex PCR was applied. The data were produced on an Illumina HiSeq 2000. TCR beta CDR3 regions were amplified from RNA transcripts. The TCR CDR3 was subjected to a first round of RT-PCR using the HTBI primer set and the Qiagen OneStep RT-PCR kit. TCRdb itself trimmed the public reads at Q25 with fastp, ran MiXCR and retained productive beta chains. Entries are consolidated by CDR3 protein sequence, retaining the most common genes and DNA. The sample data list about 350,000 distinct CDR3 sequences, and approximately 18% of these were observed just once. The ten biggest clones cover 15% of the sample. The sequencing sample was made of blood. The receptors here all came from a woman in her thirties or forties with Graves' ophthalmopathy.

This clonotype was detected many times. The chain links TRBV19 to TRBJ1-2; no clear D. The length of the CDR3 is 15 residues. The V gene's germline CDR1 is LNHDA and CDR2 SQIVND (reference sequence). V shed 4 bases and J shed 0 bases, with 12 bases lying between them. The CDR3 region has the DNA TGTGCCAGTAGTACCTACCTACGGGCTAACTATGGCTACACCTTC. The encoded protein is CASSTYLRANYGYTF.

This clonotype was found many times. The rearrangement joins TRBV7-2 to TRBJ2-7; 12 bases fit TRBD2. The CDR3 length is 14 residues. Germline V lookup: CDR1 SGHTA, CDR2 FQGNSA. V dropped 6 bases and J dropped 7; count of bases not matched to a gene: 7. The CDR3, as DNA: TGTGCCAGCAGACTAGCGGGAGGATCTGGGGAGCAGTACTTC. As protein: CASRLAGGSGEQYF. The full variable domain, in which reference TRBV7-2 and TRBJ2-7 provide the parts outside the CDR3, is GAGVSQSPSNKVTEKGKDVELRCDPISGHTALYWYRQSLGQGLEFLIYFQGNSAPDKSGLPSDRFSAERTGGSVSTLTIQRTQQEDSAVYLCASRLAGGSGEQYFGPGTRLTVT.

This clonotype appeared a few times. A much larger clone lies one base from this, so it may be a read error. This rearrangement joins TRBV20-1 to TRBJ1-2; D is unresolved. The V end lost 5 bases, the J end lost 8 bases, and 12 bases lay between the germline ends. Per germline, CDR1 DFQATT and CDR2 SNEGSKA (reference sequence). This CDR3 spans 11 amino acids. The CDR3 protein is CSAADPAGYTF. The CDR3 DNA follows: TGCAGTGCTGCGGACCCTGCCGGCTACACCTTC.

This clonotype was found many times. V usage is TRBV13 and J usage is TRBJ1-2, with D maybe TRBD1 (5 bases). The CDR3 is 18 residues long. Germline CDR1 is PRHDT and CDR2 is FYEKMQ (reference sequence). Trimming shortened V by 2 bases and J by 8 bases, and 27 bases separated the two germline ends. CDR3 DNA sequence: TGTGCCAGCAGCTTATCATCCATATCGGACAAGTCCTGGGGGGGCTACACCTTC. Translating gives CASSLSSISDKSWGGYTF.

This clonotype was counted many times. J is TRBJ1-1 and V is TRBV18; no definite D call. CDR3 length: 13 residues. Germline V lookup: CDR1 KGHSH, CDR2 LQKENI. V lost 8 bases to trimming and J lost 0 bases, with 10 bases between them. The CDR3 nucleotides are TGTGCCAGCAGCCCCGGCCTGAACACTGAAGCTTTCTTT. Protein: CASSPGLNTEAFF.

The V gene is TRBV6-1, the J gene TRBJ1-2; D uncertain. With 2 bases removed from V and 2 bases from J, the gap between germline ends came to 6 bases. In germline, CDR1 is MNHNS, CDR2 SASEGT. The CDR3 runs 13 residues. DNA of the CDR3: TGTGCCAGCAGTGAACAGACAAACTATGGCTACACCTTC. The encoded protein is CASSEQTNYGYTF.

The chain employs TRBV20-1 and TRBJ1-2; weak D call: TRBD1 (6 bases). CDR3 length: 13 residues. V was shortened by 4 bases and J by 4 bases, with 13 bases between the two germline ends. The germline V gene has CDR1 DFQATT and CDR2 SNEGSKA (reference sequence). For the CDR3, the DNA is TGCAGTGCTACCACCGCGACAGGCTATGGCTACACCTTC. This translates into CSATTATGYGYTF.

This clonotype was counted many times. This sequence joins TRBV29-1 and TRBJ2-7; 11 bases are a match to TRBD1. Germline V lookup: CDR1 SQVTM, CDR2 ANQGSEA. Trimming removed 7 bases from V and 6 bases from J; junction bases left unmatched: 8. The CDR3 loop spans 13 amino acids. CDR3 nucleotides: TGCAGCGCCCGGGACAGGGGGGTCGGCGAGCAGTACTTC. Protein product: CSARDRGVGEQYF.

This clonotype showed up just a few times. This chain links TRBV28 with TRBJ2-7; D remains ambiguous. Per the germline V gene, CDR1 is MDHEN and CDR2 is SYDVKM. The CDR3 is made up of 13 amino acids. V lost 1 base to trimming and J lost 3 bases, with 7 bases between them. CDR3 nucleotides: TGTGCCAGCAGTTTATTCGGTTACTACGAGCAGTACTTC. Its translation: CASSLFGYYEQYF.

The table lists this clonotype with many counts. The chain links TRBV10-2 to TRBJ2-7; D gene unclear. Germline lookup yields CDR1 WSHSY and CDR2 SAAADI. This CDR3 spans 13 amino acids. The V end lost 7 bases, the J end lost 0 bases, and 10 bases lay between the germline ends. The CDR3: CASTLTLSYEQYF. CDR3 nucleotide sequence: TGCGCCAGCACTCTCACCCTCTCCTACGAGCAGTACTTC.

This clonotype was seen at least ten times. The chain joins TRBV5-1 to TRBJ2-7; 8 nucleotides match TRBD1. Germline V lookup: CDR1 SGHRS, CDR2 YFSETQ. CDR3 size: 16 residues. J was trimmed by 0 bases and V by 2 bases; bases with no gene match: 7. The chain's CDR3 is CASSLGTGMNSYEQYF. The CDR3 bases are TGCGCCAGCAGCTTAGGGACAGGTATGAACTCCTACGAGCAGTACTTC.

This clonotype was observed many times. CDR3 amino acids: CASSRVRGPNSYEQYF. CDR3 in DNA: TGTGCCAGCAGCCGAGTTAGGGGGCCCAACTCCTACGAGCAGTACTTC. The J gene is TRBJ2-7, the V gene TRBV11-2, with 7 bases aligning to TRBD1. V lost 5 bases and J lost 0; bases outside the gene matches: 10. Germline V gene lookup returns CDR1 SGHAT and CDR2 FQNNGV. The CDR3 is made up of 16 amino acids.

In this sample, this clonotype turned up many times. The CDR3 region has the DNA TGTGCCAGTAGTATAGATATTCGGAGCGGGGAGCTGTTTTTT. This encodes CASSIDIRSGELFF. The chain is built from TRBV19 and TRBJ2-2; unclear D gene. Per germline, CDR1 LNHDA and CDR2 SQIVND (reference sequence). This CDR3 spans 14 amino acids. Trimming left V 0 bases short and J 7 bases short, with 9 bases between. Looking up the rest from reference TRBV19 and TRBJ2-2 gives the full variable domain: DGGITQSPKYLFRKEGQNVTLSCEQNLNHDAMYWYRQDPGQGLRLIYYSQIVNDFQKGDIAEGYSVSREKKESFPLTVTSAQKNPTAFYLCASSIDIRSGELFFGEGSRLTVL.

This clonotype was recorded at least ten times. The CDR3: CATSSSGRAPNTGELFF. Written as DNA, the CDR3 is TGTGCCACCAGCAGCAGCGGGAGGGCCCCGAACACCGGGGAGCTGTTTTTT. This rearrangement joins TRBV15 to TRBJ2-2; 10 bases line up with TRBD2. The V and J ends lost 3 bases and 0 bases, in that order; junction bases with no gene match: 4. Germline V gene lookup returns CDR1 LNHNV and CDR2 YYDKDF (reference sequence). CDR3 length: 17 residues.

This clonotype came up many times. This CDR3 is CASGIGPNYGYTF. CDR3 sequence (DNA): TGTGCCAGCGGGATCGGACCTAACTATGGCTACACCTTC. The genes are TRBV6-5 and TRBJ1-2; D gene unclear. Germline assignment: CDR1 MNHEY and CDR2 SVGAGI. This CDR3 region has 13 residues. Trimming took off 8 bases at V and 0 bases at J, with 10 bases between the two ends.

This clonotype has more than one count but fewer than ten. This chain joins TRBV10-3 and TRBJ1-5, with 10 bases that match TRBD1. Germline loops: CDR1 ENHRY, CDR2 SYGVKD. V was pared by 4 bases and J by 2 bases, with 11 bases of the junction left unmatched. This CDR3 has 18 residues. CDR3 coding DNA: TGTGCCATCAGTGGTTCAGGGGGACAGGGGAATCGCAATCAGCCCCAGCATTTT. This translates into CAISGSGGQGNRNQPQHF.

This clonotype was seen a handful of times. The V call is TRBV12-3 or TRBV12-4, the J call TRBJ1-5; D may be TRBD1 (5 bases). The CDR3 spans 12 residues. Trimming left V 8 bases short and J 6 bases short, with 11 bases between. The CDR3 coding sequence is TGTGCCAGCTTGGCAGGGCTTCAGCCCCAGCATTTT. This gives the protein CASLAGLQPQHF.